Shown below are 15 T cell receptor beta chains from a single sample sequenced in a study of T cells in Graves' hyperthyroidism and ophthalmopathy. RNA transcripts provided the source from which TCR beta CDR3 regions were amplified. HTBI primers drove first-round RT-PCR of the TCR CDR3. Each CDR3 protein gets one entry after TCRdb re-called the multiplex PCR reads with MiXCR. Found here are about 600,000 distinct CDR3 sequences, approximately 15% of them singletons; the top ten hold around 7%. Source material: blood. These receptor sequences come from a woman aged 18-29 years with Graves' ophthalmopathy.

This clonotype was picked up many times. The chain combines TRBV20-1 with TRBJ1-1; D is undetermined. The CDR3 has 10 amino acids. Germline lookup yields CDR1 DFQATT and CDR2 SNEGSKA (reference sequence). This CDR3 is CRGGNTEAFF. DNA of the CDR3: TGCAGGGGTGGGAACACTGAAGCTTTCTTT.

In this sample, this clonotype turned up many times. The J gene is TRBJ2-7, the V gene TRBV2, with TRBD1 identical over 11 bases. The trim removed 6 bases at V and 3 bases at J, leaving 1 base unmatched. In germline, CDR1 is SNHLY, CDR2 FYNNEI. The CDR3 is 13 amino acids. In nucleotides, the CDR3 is TGTGCCAGCAGCGGGACAGGGGGCTACGAGCAGTACTTC. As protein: CASSGTGGYEQYF.

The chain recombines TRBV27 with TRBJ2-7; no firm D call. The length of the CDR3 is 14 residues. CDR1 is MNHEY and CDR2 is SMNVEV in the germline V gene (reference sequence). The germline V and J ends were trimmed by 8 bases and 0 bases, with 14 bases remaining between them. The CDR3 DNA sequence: TGTGCCAGCTCTCAGCGTAAGGGCTCCTACGAGCAGTACTTC. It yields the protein CASSQRKGSYEQYF.

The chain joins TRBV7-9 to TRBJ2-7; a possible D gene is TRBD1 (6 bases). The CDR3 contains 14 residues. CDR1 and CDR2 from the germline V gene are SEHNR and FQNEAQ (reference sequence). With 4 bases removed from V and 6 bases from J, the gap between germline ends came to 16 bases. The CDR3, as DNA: TGTGCCAGCAGCTCAGGGACATCCCTTCCCGAGCAGTACTTC. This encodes CASSSGTSLPEQYF.

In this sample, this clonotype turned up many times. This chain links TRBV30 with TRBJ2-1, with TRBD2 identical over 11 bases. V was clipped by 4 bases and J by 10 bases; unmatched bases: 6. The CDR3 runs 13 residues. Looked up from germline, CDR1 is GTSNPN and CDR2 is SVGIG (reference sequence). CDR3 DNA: TGTGCCTGGAACGGGCTAGCGGGAGGCGAGCAGTTCTTC. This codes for CAWNGLAGGEQFF.

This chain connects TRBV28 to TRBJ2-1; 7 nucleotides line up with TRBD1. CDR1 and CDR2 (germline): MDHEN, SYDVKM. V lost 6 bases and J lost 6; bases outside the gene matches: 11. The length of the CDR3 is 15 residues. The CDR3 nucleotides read TGTGCCAGCAGCTCTGGACAGGACCTAAGCAATGAGCAGTTCTTC. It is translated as CASSSGQDLSNEQFF.

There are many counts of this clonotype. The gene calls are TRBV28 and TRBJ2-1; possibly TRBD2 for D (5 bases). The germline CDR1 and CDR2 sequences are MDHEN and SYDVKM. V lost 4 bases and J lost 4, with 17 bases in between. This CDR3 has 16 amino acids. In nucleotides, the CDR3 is TGTGCCAGCAGTTCCCGATCAGGATGGGAGTACAATGAGCAGTTCTTC. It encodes CASSSRSGWEYNEQFF.

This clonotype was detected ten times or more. CDR3 protein: CASSNTGGAGQPQHF. DNA for the CDR3: TGTGCCAGCAGTAACACAGGGGGCGCGGGTCAGCCCCAGCATTTT. The rearrangement links TRBV12-3 or TRBV12-4 to TRBJ1-5, with 9 bases aligning to TRBD1. The CDR3 sequence is 15 residues long. The V segment lost 5 bases and the J segment 6 bases; nucleotides outside the gene matches: 8.

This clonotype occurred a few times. CDR3 nucleotide sequence: TGCGCCAGCAGCTTGGAAGGCAGCCGACCCTATGGCTACACCTTC. Protein: CASSLEGSRPYGYTF. The chain combines TRBV5-1 with TRBJ1-2; D gene uncertain. Deletions cut 0 bases from V and 4 bases from J, with 13 bases between. The CDR3 loop spans 15 amino acids. Germline values: CDR1 SGHRS, CDR2 YFSETQ. Supplemented by reference TRBV5-1 and TRBJ1-2, the full variable domain reads KAGVTQTPRYLIKTRGQQVTLSCSPISGHRSVSWYQQTPGQGLQFLFEYFSETQRNKGNFPGRFSGRQFSNSRSEMNVSTLELGDSALYLCASSLEGSRPYGYTFGSGTRLTVV.

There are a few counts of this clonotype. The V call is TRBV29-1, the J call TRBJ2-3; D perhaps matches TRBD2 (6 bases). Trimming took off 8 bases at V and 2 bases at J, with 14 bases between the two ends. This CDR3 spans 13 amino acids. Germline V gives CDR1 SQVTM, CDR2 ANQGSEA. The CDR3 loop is CSTKPSVTDTQYF. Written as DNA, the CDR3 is TGCAGCACCAAGCCTAGCGTCACAGATACGCAGTATTTT.

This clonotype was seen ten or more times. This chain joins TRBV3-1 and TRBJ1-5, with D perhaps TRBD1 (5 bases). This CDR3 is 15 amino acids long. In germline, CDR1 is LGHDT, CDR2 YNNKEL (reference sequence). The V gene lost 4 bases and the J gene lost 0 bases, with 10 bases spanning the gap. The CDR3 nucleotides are TGTGCCAGCAGCCCTGGTGACAGTAGCAATCAGCCCCAGCATTTT. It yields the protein CASSPGDSSNQPQHF.

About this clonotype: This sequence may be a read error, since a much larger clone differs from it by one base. The CDR3 loop is CGAYHGRETQYF. As DNA, the CDR3 is TGCGGTGCCTACCACGGGAGGGAGACCCAGTACTTC. The V gene is TRBV20-1, the J gene TRBJ2-5; 7 bases are shared with TRBD2. The CDR3 sequence is 12 residues long. Per the germline V gene, CDR1 is DFQATT and CDR2 is SNEGSKA (reference sequence).

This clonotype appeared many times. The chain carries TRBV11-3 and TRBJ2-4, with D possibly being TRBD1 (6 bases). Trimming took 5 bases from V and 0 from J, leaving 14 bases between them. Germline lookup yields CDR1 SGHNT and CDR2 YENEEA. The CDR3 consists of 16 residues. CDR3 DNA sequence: TGTGCCAGCAGCCGGACAGAGCTTAGAGCCAAAAACATTCAGTACTTC. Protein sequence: CASSRTELRAKNIQYF.

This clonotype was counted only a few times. The CDR3 sequence is CASSPFSGTDEQFF. The CDR3 bases are TGTGCCAGCTCACCATTTTCAGGGACAGATGAGCAGTTCTTC. The chain couples TRBV18 to TRBJ2-1; 7 nucleotides line up with TRBD1. This CDR3 region has 14 residues. Germline V CDR1 and CDR2: KGHSH, LQKENI. V gave up 2 bases and J gave up 8 bases; unmatched junction bases: 6.

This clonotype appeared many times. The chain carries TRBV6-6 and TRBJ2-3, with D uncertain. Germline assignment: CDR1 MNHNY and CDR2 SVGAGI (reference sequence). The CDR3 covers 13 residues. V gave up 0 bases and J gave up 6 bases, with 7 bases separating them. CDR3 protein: CASSYSAVDTQYF. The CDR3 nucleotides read TGTGCCAGCAGTTACTCTGCGGTCGATACGCAGTATTTT.